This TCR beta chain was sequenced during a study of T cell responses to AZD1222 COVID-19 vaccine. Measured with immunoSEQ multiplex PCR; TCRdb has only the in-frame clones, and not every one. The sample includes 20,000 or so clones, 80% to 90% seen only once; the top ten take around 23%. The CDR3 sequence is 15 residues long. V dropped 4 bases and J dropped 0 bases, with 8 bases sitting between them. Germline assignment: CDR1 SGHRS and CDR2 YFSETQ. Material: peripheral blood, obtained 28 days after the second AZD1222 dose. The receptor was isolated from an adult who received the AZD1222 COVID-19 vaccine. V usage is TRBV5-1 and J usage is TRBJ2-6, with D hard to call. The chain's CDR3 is CASSVQVSGANVLTF. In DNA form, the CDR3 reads TGCGCCAGCAGCGTCCAGGTCTCTGGGGCCAACGTCCTGACTTTC.